The clone carrying this T cell receptor (beta chain) appeared once. No antigen is known for it. The V and J ends lost 0 bases and 6 bases respectively, with 11 bases between them. This CDR3 comprises 14 residues. CDR1 and CDR2 from the germline V gene are MNHEY and SVGAGI. The source of the sample is a study of cytomegalovirus exposure and HLA in healthy donors. Use of 60 Vbeta and 13 Jbeta primers characterized the PCR. Measured with immunoSEQ multiplex PCR; TCRdb has only the in-frame clones, and not every one. The data show roughly 150,000 clones, with 76% seen just once and around 1.9% held by the top ten. Overall study findings and caveats: Researchers reported from a later analysis that most CMV-associated TCR beta chains appeared HLA-restricted. One variant, a missense change in DCLRE1C, was linked in a later analysis to TCR beta V- and J-gene trimming. Analysis was performed later, and it showed HLA-associated TCR beta chains to be more clonally expanded than equally common others. In an earlier analysis, productive rearrangement rates for most beta V segments clustered near 87% or 30%.

Specimen: PBMCs. J is TRBJ1-2 and V is TRBV6-5; D ambiguous. The sequence came from a woman in her forties in good health and CMV-seronegative. The CDR3 nucleotides are TGTGCCAGCAGTTACTCCCATCGGTCGGATGGCTACACCTTC. Translation: CASSYSHRSDGYTF.